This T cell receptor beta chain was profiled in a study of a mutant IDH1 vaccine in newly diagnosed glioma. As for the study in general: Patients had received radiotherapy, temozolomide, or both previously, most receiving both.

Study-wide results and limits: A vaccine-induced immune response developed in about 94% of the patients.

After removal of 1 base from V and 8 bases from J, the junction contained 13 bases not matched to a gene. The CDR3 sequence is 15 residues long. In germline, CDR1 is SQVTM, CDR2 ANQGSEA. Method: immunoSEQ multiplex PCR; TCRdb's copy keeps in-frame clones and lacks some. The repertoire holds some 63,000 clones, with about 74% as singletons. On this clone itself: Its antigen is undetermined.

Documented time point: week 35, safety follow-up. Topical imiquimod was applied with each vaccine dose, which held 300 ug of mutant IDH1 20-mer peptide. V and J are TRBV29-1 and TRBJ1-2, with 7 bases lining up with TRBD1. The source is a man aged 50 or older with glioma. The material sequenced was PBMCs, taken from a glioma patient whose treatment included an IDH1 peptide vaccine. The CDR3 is CSVEGRQGSLEGYTF. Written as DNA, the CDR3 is TGCAGCGTTGAAGGCCGACAGGGTAGTTTGGAGGGCTACACCTTC.